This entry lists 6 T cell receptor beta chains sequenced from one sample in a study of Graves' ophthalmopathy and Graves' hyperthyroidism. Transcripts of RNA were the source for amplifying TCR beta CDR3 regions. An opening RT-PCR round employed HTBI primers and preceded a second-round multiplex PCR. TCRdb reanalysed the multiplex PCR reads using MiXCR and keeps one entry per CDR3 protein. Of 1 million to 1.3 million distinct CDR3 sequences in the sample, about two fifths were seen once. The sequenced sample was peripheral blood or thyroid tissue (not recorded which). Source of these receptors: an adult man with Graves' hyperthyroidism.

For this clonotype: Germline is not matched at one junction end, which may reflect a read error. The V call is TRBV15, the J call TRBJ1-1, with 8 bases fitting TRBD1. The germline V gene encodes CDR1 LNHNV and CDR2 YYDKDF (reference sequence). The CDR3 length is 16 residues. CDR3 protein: CAASSQGPGQGTEAFF. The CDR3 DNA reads TGTGCCGCCAGCAGCCAAGGCCCCGGACAGGGCACTGAAGCTTTCTTT.

The CDR3 here is CAIRPFSSGRGGELFF. Here the CDR3 DNA reads TGTGCCATCCGACCCTTCTCTTCCGGGAGGGGCGGGGAGCTGTTTTTT. The chain combines TRBV6-2 or TRBV6-3 with TRBJ2-2; TRBD2 aligns across 8 bases. CDR3 length: 16 residues. Per the germline V gene, CDR1 is MNHEY and CDR2 is SVGEGT. With V trimmed by 10 bases and J by 7 bases, 17 bases remained unmatched.

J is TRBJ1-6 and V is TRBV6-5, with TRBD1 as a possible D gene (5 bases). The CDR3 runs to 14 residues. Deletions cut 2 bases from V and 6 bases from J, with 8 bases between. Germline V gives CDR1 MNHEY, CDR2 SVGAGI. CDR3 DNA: TGTGCCAGCAGTTACGGGGCAGGTAATTCACCCCTCCACTTT. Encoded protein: CASSYGAGNSPLHF.

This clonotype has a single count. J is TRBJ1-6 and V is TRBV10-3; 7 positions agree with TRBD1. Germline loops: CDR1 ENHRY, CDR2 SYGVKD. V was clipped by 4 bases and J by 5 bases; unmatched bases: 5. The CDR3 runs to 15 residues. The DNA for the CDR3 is TGTGCCATCAGTGGCGGACAGGATAATAATTCACCCCTCCACTTT. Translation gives CAISGGQDNNSPLHF.

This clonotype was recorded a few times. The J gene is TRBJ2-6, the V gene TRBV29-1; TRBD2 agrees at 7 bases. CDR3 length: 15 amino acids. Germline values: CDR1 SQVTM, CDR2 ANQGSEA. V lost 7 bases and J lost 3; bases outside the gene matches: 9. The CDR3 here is CSATDGGYGANVLTF. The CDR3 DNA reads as TGCAGCGCTACCGACGGGGGGTATGGGGCCAACGTCCTGACTTTC.

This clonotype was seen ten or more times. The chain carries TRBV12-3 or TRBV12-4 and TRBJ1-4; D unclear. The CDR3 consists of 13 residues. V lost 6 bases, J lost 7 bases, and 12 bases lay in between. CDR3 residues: CASRPGFAEKLFF. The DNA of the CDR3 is TGTGCCAGCAGACCGGGCTTTGCTGAAAAACTGTTTTTT.